A single sample is the source of the 15 T cell receptor beta chains below, sequenced in a study of blood T cell repertoires in COVID-19 (dated by TCRdb to the early 2020s). Libraries were constructed by the immunoSEQ multiplex PCR assay. TCRdb carries this immuneACCESS record with in-frame sequences only. Its versions omit some clonotypes, under half of them owing to an unresolved V gene in the studies checked, with the rest unexplained. The sample table records about 530,000 clones; approximately 91% of these occur just once. The biggest ten clones account for 7.8% of the sample. The sequenced material came from peripheral blood. The receptors come from a woman aged 45-60 years with COVID-19, enrolled during active disease.

The chain joins TRBV12-3 or TRBV12-4 to TRBJ2-1, with a weak D call TRBD2 (5 bases). Trimming cost V 7 bases and J 8 bases, with 9 bases left between them. CDR3 length equals 11 residues. The CDR3 DNA follows: TGTGCCAGCAAACGCGGGTATGAGCAGTTCTTC. This gives the protein CASKRGYEQFF.

The chain is built from TRBV4-2 and TRBJ2-1; no firm D call. CDR1 and CDR2 (germline): LGHNA, YNFKEQ. V lost 4 bases and J lost 0, with 13 bases in between. The CDR3 consists of 16 residues. As DNA, the CDR3 is TGTGCCAGCAGCCGCAACGGAGTATTCTCCTACAATGAGCAGTTCTTC. Amino acid sequence: CASSRNGVFSYNEQFF.

The V call is TRBV30, the J call TRBJ1-1; perhaps TRBD1 as D (5 bases). V lost 1 base, J lost 1 base, and 7 bases lay in between. Germline V gives CDR1 GTSNPN, CDR2 SVGIG (reference sequence). This CDR3 region has 13 residues. The CDR3 DNA reads TGTGCCTGGAGTGAAGGACAGAACACTGAAGCTTTCTTT. It codes for CAWSEGQNTEAFF.

The V gene is TRBV18, the J gene TRBJ2-3, with 7 bases matching TRBD1. This CDR3 is 13 amino acids long. Germline V gene lookup returns CDR1 KGHSH and CDR2 LQKENI. J was trimmed by 10 bases and V by 6 bases; bases with no gene match: 10. The CDR3 DNA sequence: TGTGCCAGCTCCATGGACAGGAACGCCGCGCAGTATTTT. Protein: CASSMDRNAAQYF.

The chain has TRBV9 and TRBJ2-3, with a weak D call TRBD2 (5 bases). Trimming left V 3 bases short and J 5 bases short, with 13 bases between. CDR1 is SGDLS and CDR2 is YYNGEE in the germline V gene. The CDR3 length is 14 residues. CDR3 in amino acids: CASSARVGGDTQYF. CDR3 nucleotide sequence: TGTGCCAGCAGCGCCCGGGTAGGAGGAGATACGCAGTATTTT.

This chain joins TRBV29-1 and TRBJ2-6, with D unclear. This CDR3 comprises 13 residues. The germline CDR1 and CDR2 sequences are SQVTM and ANQGSEA. V was clipped by 4 bases and J by 3 bases, with 7 bases between them. CDR3 amino acids: CSVAESGANVLTF. CDR3 bases: TGCAGCGTTGCTGAGAGTGGGGCCAACGTCCTGACTTTC.

The chain recombines TRBV5-6 with TRBJ1-2, with TRBD1 identical over 7 bases. The ends lost 3 bases at V and 2 bases at J; junction bases unmatched: 1. Germline CDR1 reads SGHDT; CDR2 reads YYEEEE. This CDR3 contains 13 residues. CDR3 sequence: CASSWGQNYGYTF. The CDR3 coding sequence is TGTGCCAGCAGCTGGGGACAGAACTATGGCTACACCTTC.

This chain uses TRBV5-1 with TRBJ1-4; the D is unclear. Germline V gene sequence: CDR1 SGHRS, CDR2 YFSETQ. V lost 0 bases to trimming and J lost 8 bases, with 8 bases between them. The CDR3 spans 13 residues. DNA of the CDR3: TGCGCCAGCAGCTTGGAGCCCGCGGAAAAACTGTTTTTT. Residues: CASSLEPAEKLFF.

The gene calls are TRBV19 and TRBJ1-2; 7 bases align to TRBD1. Germline loops: CDR1 LNHDA, CDR2 SQIVND (reference sequence). Losses at the gene ends were 7 bases for V and 4 bases for J; bases not matched to a gene: 9. The CDR3 spans 14 residues. CDR3: CASIPRGQPYGYTF. The DNA for the CDR3 is TGTGCCAGTATTCCCCGGGGACAGCCCTATGGCTACACCTTC. Together with reference TRBV19 and TRBJ1-2, the CDR3 gives the full variable domain: DGGITQSPKYLFRKEGQNVTLSCEQNLNHDAMYWYRQDPGQGLRLIYYSQIVNDFQKGDIAEGYSVSREKKESFPLTVTSAQKNPTAFYLCASIPRGQPYGYTFGSGTRLTVV.

V usage is TRBV6-5 and J usage is TRBJ1-5, with D tentatively TRBD1 (6 bases). This CDR3 has 14 amino acids. V was cut by 6 bases and J by 5 bases, with 14 bases left in between. CDR1 is MNHEY, CDR2 SVGAGI, per germline. The CDR3 reads CASSRTRGDQPQHF. CDR3 DNA sequence: TGTGCCAGCAGCCGAACCAGGGGAGATCAGCCCCAGCATTTT.

CDR3 sequence: CASSQPGGTGQRNTIYF. CDR3 in DNA: TGTGCCAGCAGCCAGCCGGGGGGTACTGGCCAAAGAAACACCATATATTTT. The V call is TRBV3-1 (or the pseudogene TRBV3-2), the J call TRBJ1-3; D may be TRBD1 (5 bases). Trimming shortened V by 3 bases and J by 5 bases, and 20 bases separated the two germline ends. The CDR3 sequence is 17 residues long. Germline V gene sequence: CDR1 LGHDT, CDR2 YNNKEL (reference sequence).

The rearrangement uses TRBV28 and TRBJ2-2; TRBD2 agrees at 12 bases. Unmatched junction bases numbered 12, after V lost 8 bases and J lost 5 bases. The CDR3 totals 17 residues. Germline values: CDR1 MDHEN, CDR2 SYDVKM. The CDR3 loop reads CASSSTRGLAGTGELFF. The DNA for the CDR3 is TGTGCCAGCTCTAGCACCCGTGGACTAGCGGGGACCGGGGAGCTGTTTTTT. The entire variable domain, with the rest obtained from reference TRBV28 and TRBJ2-2, is as follows: DVKVTQSSRYLVKRTGEKVFLECVQDMDHENMFWYRQDPGLGLRLIYFSYDVKMKEKGDIPEGYSVSREKKERFSLILESASTNQTSMYLCASSSTRGLAGTGELFFGEGSRLTVL.

V and J are TRBV10-3 and TRBJ1-1; possible D gene TRBD1, 5 bases. Trimming cost V 6 bases and J 4 bases, with 18 bases left between them. This CDR3 spans 15 amino acids. Germline-derived CDR1 and CDR2 are ENHRY and SYGVKD. The CDR3 here is CAIRAGGMETTEAFF. CDR3 in DNA: TGTGCCATCAGGGCGGGGGGTATGGAGACCACTGAAGCTTTCTTT.

The chain couples TRBV10-3 to TRBJ1-5; the D gene is possibly TRBD1 (5 bases). This CDR3 is 14 amino acids long. The ends were cut back, 6 bases at V and 1 base at J, with 10 bases in the middle. Looked up from germline, CDR1 is ENHRY and CDR2 is SYGVKD. This CDR3 reads CAISGHGSNQPQHF. The DNA of the CDR3 is TGTGCCATCAGCGGACACGGAAGCAATCAGCCCCAGCATTTT.

The rearrangement links TRBV28 to TRBJ2-3; 7 bases line up with TRBD1. V shed 7 bases and J 1 base; nucleotides not matched to a gene: 11. Germline V gene sequence: CDR1 MDHEN, CDR2 SYDVKM. The CDR3 totals 16 residues. The CDR3 spells CASTHPLGQGTDTQYF. The DNA for the CDR3 is TGTGCCAGCACCCATCCCCTCGGACAGGGCACAGATACGCAGTATTTT.